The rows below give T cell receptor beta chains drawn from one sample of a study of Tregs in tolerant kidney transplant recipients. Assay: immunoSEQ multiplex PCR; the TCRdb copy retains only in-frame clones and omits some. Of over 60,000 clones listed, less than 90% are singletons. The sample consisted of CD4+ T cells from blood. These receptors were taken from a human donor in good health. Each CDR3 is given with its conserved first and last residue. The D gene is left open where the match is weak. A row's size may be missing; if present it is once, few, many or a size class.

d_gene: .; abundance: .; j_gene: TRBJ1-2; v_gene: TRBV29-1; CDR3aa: CSVGGDSGIYGYTF; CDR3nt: TGCAGCGTTGGTGGCGACAGCGGGATTTATGGCTACACCTTC
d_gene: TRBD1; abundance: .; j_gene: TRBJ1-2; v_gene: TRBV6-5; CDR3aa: CASSYLRTGGGYGYTF; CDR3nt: TGTGCCAGCAGTTACCTCCGGACAGGGGGGGGCTATGGCTACACCTTC
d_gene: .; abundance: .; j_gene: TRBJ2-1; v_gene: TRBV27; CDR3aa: CASSLSGELEQFF; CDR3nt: TGTGCCAGCAGTTTATCGGGGGAGTTGGAGCAGTTCTTC
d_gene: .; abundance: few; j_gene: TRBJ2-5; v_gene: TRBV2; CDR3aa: CASSLIGGGQETQYF; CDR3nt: TGTGCCAGCAGCCTCATTGGAGGGGGCCAAGAGACCCAGTACTTC
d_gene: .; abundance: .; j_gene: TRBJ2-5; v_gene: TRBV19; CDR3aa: CASTRGGPGEETQYF; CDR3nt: TGTGCCAGTACTCGCGGAGGCCCGGGGGAAGAGACCCAGTACTTC
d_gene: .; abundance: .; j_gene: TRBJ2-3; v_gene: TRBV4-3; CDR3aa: CASSQEFSTDTQYF; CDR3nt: TGCGCCAGCAGCCAAGAATTTAGCACAGATACGCAGTATTTT
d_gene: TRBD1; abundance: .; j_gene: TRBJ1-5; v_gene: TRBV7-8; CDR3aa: CASSLSAGTVYSNQPQHF; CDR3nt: TGTGCCAGCAGCTTGAGTGCCGGGACAGTTTATAGCAATCAGCCCCAGCATTTT
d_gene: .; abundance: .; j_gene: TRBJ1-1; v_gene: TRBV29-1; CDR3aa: CSVDRGPKNTEAFF; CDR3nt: TGCAGCGTTGATCGGGGACCAAAGAACACTGAAGCTTTCTTT
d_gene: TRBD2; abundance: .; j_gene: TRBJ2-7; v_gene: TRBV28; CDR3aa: CASRGGFSYEQYF; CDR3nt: TGTGCCAGCAGGGGGGGGTTCTCCTACGAGCAGTACTTC
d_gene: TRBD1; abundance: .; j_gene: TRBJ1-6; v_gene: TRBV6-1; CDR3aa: CAGRQGVSFNSPLHF; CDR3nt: TGTGCCGGCAGACAGGGGGTTTCATTTAATTCACCCCTCCACTTT
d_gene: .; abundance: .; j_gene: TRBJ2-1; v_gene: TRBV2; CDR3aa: CATHRGSEQFF; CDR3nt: TGTGCCACCCATAGGGGGTCCGAGCAGTTCTTC
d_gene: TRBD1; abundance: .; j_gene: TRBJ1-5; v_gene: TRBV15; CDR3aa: CATSSDRVGSNQPQHF; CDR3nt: TGTGCCACCAGCAGTGACAGGGTGGGGAGCAATCAGCCCCAGCATTTT
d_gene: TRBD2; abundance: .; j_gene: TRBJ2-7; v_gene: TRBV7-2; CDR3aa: CASSLDGRAYEQYF; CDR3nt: TGTGCCAGCAGCTTAGACGGGAGGGCCTACGAGCAGTACTTC
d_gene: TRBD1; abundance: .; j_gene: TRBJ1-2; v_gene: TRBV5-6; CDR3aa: CASRTQGAGGYTF; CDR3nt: TGTGCCAGCAGAACCCAGGGGGCCGGGGGCTACACCTTC
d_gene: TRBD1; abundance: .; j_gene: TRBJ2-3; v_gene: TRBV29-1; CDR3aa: CSVGGVGQGKTTDTQYF; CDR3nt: TGCAGCGTTGGAGGGGTGGGACAGGGAAAGACCACAGATACGCAGTATTTT
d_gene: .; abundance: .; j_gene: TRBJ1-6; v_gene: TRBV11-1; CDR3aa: CASSPQTGTGNSPLHF; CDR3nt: TGTGCCAGCAGCCCTCAAACAGGGACGGGCAATTCACCCCTCCACTTT
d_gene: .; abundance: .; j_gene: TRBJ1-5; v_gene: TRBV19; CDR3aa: CASIGQTGLGQPQHF; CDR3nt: TGTGCCAGTATCGGCCAGACGGGTTTAGGTCAGCCCCAGCATTTT
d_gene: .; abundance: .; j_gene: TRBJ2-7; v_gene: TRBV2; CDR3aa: CASSVRTGADEQYF; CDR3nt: TGTGCCAGCAGTGTACGGACGGGAGCCGACGAGCAGTACTTC
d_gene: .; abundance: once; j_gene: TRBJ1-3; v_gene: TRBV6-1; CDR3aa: CAIREYSGNTIYF; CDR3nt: TGTGCCATCCGAGAGTACTCTGGAAACACCATATATTTT
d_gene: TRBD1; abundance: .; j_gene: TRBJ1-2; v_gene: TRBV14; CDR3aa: CASSPRQGYGYTF; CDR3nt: TGTGCCAGCAGCCCCAGACAGGGATATGGCTACACCTTC
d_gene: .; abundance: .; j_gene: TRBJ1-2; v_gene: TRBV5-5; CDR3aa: CASSLAGSGDYGYTF; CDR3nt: TGTGCCAGCAGCCTGGCTGGGTCCGGGGACTATGGCTACACCTTC
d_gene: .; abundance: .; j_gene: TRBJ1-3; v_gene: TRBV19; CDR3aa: CASSMGFGPGGHSGNTIYF; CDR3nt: TGTGCCAGTAGTATGGGGTTCGGACCCGGAGGACACTCTGGAAACACCATATATTTT